The clone carrying this TCR beta chain was counted many times. Germline assignment: CDR1 SEHNR and CDR2 FQNEAQ (reference sequence). V gave up 3 bases and J gave up 5 bases; unmatched junction bases: 5. This CDR3 spans 16 amino acids. The data are from a study of T cells in Graves' hyperthyroidism and ophthalmopathy. Researchers amplified the TCR beta CDR3 regions from RNA transcripts. Researchers ran a first-round RT-PCR on the TCR CDR3 using the HTBI primer set. TCRdb redid the calling of the multiplex PCR reads with MiXCR, one entry per CDR3 protein. The sample includes 300,000 to 450,000 distinct CDR3 sequences, 15% of them seen just once.

Source material: blood. This TCR was recovered from a woman in her thirties with Graves' hyperthyroidism. This chain connects TRBV7-9 to TRBJ2-1; 12 bases are a match to TRBD2. The CDR3, as DNA: TGTGCCAGCAGCTTCACTAGCGGGAGGAATAACAATGAGCAGTTCTTC. Protein product: CASSFTSGRNNNEQFF.